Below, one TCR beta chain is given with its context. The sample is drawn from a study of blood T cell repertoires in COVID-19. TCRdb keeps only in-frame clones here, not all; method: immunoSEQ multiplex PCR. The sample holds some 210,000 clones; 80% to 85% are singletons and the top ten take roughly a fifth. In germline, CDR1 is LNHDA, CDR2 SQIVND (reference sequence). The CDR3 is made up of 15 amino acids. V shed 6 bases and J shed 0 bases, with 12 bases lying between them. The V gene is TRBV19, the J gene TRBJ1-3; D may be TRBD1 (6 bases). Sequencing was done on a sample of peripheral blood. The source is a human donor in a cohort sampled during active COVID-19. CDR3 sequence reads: CASRRQDVSGNTIYF. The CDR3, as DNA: TGTGCCAGTAGAAGACAGGACGTCTCTGGAAACACCATATATTTT.